These 22 T cell receptor beta chains originate from one sample sequenced in a study of blood T cell repertoires in COVID-19. The table came from immunoSEQ multiplex PCR; TCRdb's copy has only in-frame clones and leaves some out. The sample shows 250,000 to 300,000 clones, roughly nine tenths of them seen only once. Sequenced: peripheral blood. Receptors originate from a woman younger than 45 with COVID-19, enrolled during active disease.

This chain connects TRBV7-3 to TRBJ2-1; the D is unclear. V lost 3 bases, J lost 1 base, and 7 bases lay in between. CDR3 length equals 14 residues. CDR1 is SGHTA and CDR2 is FQGTGA in the germline V gene. CDR3 sequence: CASSFGQSYNEQFF. CDR3 coding DNA: TGTGCCAGCAGCTTTGGCCAGTCCTACAATGAGCAGTTCTTC.

The chain links TRBV29-1 to TRBJ1-1, with D possibly TRBD1 on 5 matching bases. The CDR3 is 14 residues long. Germline-derived CDR1 and CDR2 are SQVTM and ANQGSEA. V was shortened by 4 bases and J by 0 bases, with 12 bases between the two germline ends. The CDR3 DNA reads as TGCAGCGTTGCCCCGGGGGGTATGAACACTGAAGCTTTCTTT. Protein product: CSVAPGGMNTEAFF.

The chain links TRBV19 to TRBJ1-6, with D unclear. Germline V gives CDR1 LNHDA, CDR2 SQIVND (reference sequence). This CDR3 comprises 15 residues. V lost 6 bases, J lost 7 bases, and 16 bases lay in between. The CDR3 spells CASRSSVNGNSPLHF. CDR3 in DNA: TGTGCCAGTAGAAGCAGCGTTAACGGGAATTCACCCCTCCACTTT.

For this clone: Its ends do not fully match the called genes, so a read error is possible. The rearrangement joins TRBV18 to TRBJ2-7; 7 positions agree with TRBD1. The germline V gene has CDR1 KGHSH and CDR2 LQKENI. CDR3 length: 18 amino acids. DNA of the CDR3: TGTGCCAGCTCAGCACCGGGACAGAGTTTTCGACTCGCCTACGAGCAGTACTTC. It encodes CASSAPGQSFRLAYEQYF.

The V call is TRBV10-1, the J call TRBJ2-3; 7 bases map to TRBD2. This CDR3 spans 17 amino acids. After removal of 1 base from V and 6 bases from J, the junction contained 13 bases not matched to a gene. In germline, CDR1 is WNHNN, CDR2 SYGVQD (reference sequence). CDR3: CASSEFPGGDWKDTQYF. The CDR3 DNA reads as TGCGCCAGCAGTGAGTTCCCTGGGGGGGATTGGAAGGATACGCAGTATTTT.

The genes are TRBV9 and TRBJ1-2, with D unclear. Germline CDR1 reads SGDLS; CDR2 reads YYNGEE. Between the trimmed V and J ends, which lost 0 bases and 0 bases, there was a span of 9 bases. The CDR3 runs to 15 residues. CDR3 region: CASSVVGSANYGYTF. Here the CDR3 DNA reads TGTGCCAGCAGCGTAGTTGGCTCCGCTAACTATGGCTACACCTTC.

The rearrangement joins TRBV3-1 (or the pseudogene TRBV3-2) to TRBJ2-7; 9 nucleotides line up with TRBD2. The germline gives CDR1 LGHDT, CDR2 YNNKEL (reference sequence). The CDR3 sequence is 15 residues long. After removal of 6 bases from V and 3 bases from J, the junction contained 9 bases not matched to a gene. The CDR3 spells CASSAVLAGRYEQYF. In nucleotides, the CDR3 is TGTGCCAGCAGTGCAGTGCTAGCGGGGCGCTACGAGCAGTACTTC.

The chain recombines TRBV5-4 with TRBJ1-6; no reliable D call. Germline CDR1 SGHNT, CDR2 YYREEE (reference sequence). The V end was cut by 0 bases, the J end by 6 bases, with 7 bases between. The CDR3 is 14 residues long. In DNA form, the CDR3 reads TGTGCCAGCAGCTTGGGACACTTTAATTCACCCCTCCACTTT. It is translated as CASSLGHFNSPLHF.

The V and J genes are TRBV11-2 and TRBJ2-1, with TRBD2 matching 13 bases. Germline V gives CDR1 SGHAT, CDR2 FQNNGV. Losses at the gene ends were 4 bases for V and 7 bases for J; bases not matched to a gene: 7. The length of the CDR3 is 16 residues. CDR3 nucleotide sequence: TGTGCCAGCAGCTGGACTAGCGGGAGTAGGAGTAATGAGCAGTTCTTC. Its translation: CASSWTSGSRSNEQFF.

This clone was detected once. The rearrangement links TRBV9 to TRBJ2-3; 9 positions match TRBD2. V trimming: 4 bases; J trimming: 0 bases; junction bases outside the gene matches: 15. This CDR3 region has 19 residues. Germline CDR1 SGDLS, CDR2 YYNGEE. This CDR3 is CASSFRSGAGGTSTDTQYF. Here the CDR3 DNA reads TGTGCCAGCAGCTTTCGGTCAGGGGCGGGAGGGACTAGCACAGATACGCAGTATTTT. The full variable domain, with the rest looked up from reference TRBV9 and TRBJ2-3, is DSGVTQTPKHLITATGQRVTLRCSPRSGDLSVYWYQQSLDQGLQFLIQYYNGEERAKGNILERFSAQQFPDLHSELNLSSLELGDSALYFCASSFRSGAGGTSTDTQYFGPGTRLTVL.

This chain uses TRBV7-2 with TRBJ2-7, with 7 bases identical to TRBD1. The CDR3 runs 14 residues. The ends lost 5 bases at V and 1 base at J; junction bases unmatched: 5. Germline V gene data show CDR1 as SGHTA and CDR2 as FQGNSA. The CDR3 sequence: CASSVQGSSYEQYF. Here the CDR3 DNA reads TGTGCCAGCAGCGTACAGGGGTCTTCCTACGAGCAGTACTTC.

This chain links TRBV24-1 with TRBJ2-7, with a weak D call TRBD2 (6 bases). This CDR3 is 14 amino acids long. Germline values: CDR1 KGHDR, CDR2 SFDVKD. V was shortened by 1 base and J by 7 bases, with 13 bases between the two germline ends. The CDR3 DNA sequence: TGTGCCACCAGTGATTTTAGCGGCAGCGAGGAGCAGTACTTC. Its translation: CATSDFSGSEEQYF.

The chain combines TRBV3-1 (or the pseudogene TRBV3-2) with TRBJ1-3; 10 bases agree with TRBD1. The length of the CDR3 is 15 residues. Germline V CDR1 and CDR2: LGHDT, YNNKEL (reference sequence). V trimming: 2 bases; J trimming: 7 bases; junction bases outside the gene matches: 5. In DNA, the CDR3 is TGTGCCAGCAGCCAAACCGGGACAGGGGTTAACACCATATATTTT. Translation: CASSQTGTGVNTIYF.

To note about this clone: The sample contains more than one DNA sequence encoding this CDR3. V gene TRBV30 combines with J gene TRBJ2-3; TRBD2 aligns across 7 bases. V dropped 0 bases and J dropped 3; count of bases not matched to a gene: 6. Germline assignment: CDR1 GTSNPN and CDR2 SVGIG (reference sequence). The CDR3 length is 15 residues. The CDR3 reads CAWSVLAGVTDTQYF. DNA of the CDR3: TGTGCCTGGAGTGTACTTGCGGGAGTAACAGATACGCAGTATTTT.

This chain uses TRBV5-1 with TRBJ1-1; 8 nucleotides line up with TRBD1. This CDR3 is 13 amino acids long. CDR1 is SGHRS and CDR2 is YFSETQ in the germline V gene. J lost 2 bases, V lost 7 bases, and 4 bases had no gene match. The CDR3 region is CASQGAGNTEAFF. The CDR3 DNA is TGCGCCAGCCAGGGGGCAGGAAACACTGAAGCTTTCTTT.

The chain carries TRBV27 and TRBJ1-2, with 7 bases identical to TRBD1. V trimming: 2 bases; J trimming: 6 bases; junction bases outside the gene matches: 12. This CDR3 comprises 16 residues. CDR1 and CDR2 (germline): MNHEY, SMNVEV (reference sequence). CDR3 loop: CASSLIGGGGVNGYTF. CDR3 nucleotide sequence: TGTGCCAGCAGTTTAATAGGGGGCGGTGGGGTTAATGGCTACACCTTC.

V usage is TRBV5-6 and J usage is TRBJ1-6, with D unclear. The CDR3 has 18 amino acids. V was cut by 0 bases and J by 5 bases, with 18 bases left in between. CDR1 SGHDT and CDR2 YYEEEE come from the germline V gene. CDR3 in amino acids: CASSLGVRPDPNNSPLHF. The CDR3 nucleotides are TGTGCCAGCAGCTTGGGCGTGAGGCCAGACCCAAATAATTCACCCCTCCACTTT.

Here the CDR3 DNA reads TGTGCCAGCAGCCTCCGGGATAGCGGGAACGGCTACGAGCAGTACTTC. It encodes CASSLRDSGNGYEQYF. This sequence joins TRBV3-1 (or the pseudogene TRBV3-2) and TRBJ2-7; 8 nucleotides line up with TRBD2. The CDR3 has 16 residues. Per germline, CDR1 LGHDT and CDR2 YNNKEL (reference sequence). With 4 bases clipped from V and 3 bases from J, the junction kept 11 bases outside the gene matches.

This clone appeared once. This rearrangement joins TRBV27 to TRBJ1-2, with a tentative D call TRBD1 (5 bases). Germline V gives CDR1 MNHEY, CDR2 SMNVEV (reference sequence). This CDR3 spans 13 amino acids. With 5 bases removed from V and 2 bases from J, the gap between germline ends came to 9 bases. In DNA form, the CDR3 reads TGTGCCAGCAGTCCGGGGGGGAACTATGGCTACACCTTC. The encoded protein is CASSPGGNYGYTF.

The table lists this clone with a count of one. The chain joins TRBV6-5 to TRBJ1-2, with unresolved D. Germline loops: CDR1 MNHEY, CDR2 SVGAGI. Between the trimmed V and J ends, which lost 0 bases and 6 bases, there was a span of 8 bases. The CDR3 has 13 residues. In DNA form, the CDR3 reads TGTGCCAGCAGTTACTCGGGCCAAGATGGCTACACCTTC. This translates into CASSYSGQDGYTF.

This sequence joins TRBV5-1 and TRBJ1-4; TRBD1 might be the D (5 bases). The ends were cut back, 1 base at V and 7 bases at J, with 5 bases in the middle. The CDR3 runs 12 residues. Germline V gene data show CDR1 as SGHRS and CDR2 as YFSETQ. CDR3 in amino acids: CASSLQGEKLFF. As DNA, the CDR3 is TGCGCCAGCAGCTTGCAGGGTGAAAAACTGTTTTTT.

V gene TRBV6-1 combines with J gene TRBJ1-1; 7 bases are a match to TRBD1. After removal of 2 bases from V and 6 bases from J, the junction contained 3 bases not matched to a gene. The CDR3 extends over 13 amino acids. In germline, CDR1 is MNHNS, CDR2 SASEGT. CDR3 residues: CASSEFGTAEAFF. The CDR3 DNA is TGTGCCAGCAGTGAATTTGGGACAGCTGAAGCTTTCTTT.